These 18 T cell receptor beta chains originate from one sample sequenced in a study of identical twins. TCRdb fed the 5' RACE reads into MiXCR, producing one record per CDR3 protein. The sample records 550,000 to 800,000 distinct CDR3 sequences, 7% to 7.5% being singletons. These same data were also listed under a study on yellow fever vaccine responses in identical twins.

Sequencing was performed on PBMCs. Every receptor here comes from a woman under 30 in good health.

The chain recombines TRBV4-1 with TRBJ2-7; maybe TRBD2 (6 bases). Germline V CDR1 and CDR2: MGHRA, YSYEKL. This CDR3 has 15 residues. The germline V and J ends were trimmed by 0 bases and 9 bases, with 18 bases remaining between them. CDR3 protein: CASSQDSGDSRSQYF. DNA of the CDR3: TGCGCCAGCAGCCAAGATTCGGGGGACTCGAGATCGCAGTACTTC.

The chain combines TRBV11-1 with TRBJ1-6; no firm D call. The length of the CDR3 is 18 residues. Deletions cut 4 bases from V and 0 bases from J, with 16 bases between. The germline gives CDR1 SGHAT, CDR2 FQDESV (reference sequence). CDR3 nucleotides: TGTGCCAGCAGCTCGCGGACCCCAGAGAGCTCCTATAATTCACCCCTCCACTTT. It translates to CASSSRTPESSYNSPLHF.

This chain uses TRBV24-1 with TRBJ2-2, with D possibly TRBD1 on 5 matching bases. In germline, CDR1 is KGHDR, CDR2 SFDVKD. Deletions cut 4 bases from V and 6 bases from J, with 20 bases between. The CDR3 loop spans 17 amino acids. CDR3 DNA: TGTGCCACCAGTGACTCCAGGGCCGAGATAATCTCCGGGGAGCTGTTTTTT. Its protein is CATSDSRAEIISGELFF.

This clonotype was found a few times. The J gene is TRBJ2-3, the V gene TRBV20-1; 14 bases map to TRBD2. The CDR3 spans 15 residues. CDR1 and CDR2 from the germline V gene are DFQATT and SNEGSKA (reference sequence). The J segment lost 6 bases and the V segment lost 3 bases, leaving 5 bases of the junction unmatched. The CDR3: CSASLTSGGGDTQYF. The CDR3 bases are TGCAGTGCTAGCCTGACTAGCGGGGGGGGGGATACGCAGTATTTT.

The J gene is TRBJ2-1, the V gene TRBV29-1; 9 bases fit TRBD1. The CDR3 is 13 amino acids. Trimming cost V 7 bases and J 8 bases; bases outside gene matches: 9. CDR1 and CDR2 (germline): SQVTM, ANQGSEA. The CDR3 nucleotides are TGCAGCGCCTCCGGGACAGGGTGGGATGAGCAGTTCTTC. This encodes CSASGTGWDEQFF.

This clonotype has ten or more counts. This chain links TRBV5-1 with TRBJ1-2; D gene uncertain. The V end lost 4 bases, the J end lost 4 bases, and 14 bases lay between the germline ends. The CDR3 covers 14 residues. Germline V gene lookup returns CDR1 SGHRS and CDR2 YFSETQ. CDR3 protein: CASSPRMDSYGYTF. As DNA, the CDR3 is TGCGCCAGCAGCCCGCGGATGGATAGCTATGGCTACACCTTC. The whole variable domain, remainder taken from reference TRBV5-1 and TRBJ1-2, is KAGVTQTPRYLIKTRGQQVTLSCSPISGHRSVSWYQQTPGQGLQFLFEYFSETQRNKGNFPGRFSGRQFSNSRSEMNVSTLELGDSALYLCASSPRMDSYGYTFGSGTRLTVV.

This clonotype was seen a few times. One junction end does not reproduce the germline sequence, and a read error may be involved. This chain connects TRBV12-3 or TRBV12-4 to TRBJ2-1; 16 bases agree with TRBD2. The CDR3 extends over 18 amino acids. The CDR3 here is CACSLVGTSGRAVNEQFF. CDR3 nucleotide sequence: TGTGCCTGCAGTTTAGTCGGGACTAGCGGGAGGGCCGTCAATGAGCAGTTCTTC.

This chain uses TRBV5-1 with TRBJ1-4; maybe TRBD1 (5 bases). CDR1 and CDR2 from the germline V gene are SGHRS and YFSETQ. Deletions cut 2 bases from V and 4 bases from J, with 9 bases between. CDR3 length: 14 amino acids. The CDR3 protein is CASSFGGFNEKLFF. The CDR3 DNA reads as TGCGCCAGCAGCTTTGGGGGGTTTAATGAAAAACTGTTTTTT.

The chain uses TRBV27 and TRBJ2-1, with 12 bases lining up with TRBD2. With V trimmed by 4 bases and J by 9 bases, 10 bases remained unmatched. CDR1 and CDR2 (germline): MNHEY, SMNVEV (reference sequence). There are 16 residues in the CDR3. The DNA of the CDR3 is TGTGCCAGCAGTTCATCACTAGCGGGGGGCCTGGGTGAGCAGTTCTTC. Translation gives CASSSSLAGGLGEQFF.

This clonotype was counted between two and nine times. The CDR3 bases are TGTGCCAGCTCACCACAGACAACCAACACCGGGGAGCTGTTTTTT. Residues: CASSPQTTNTGELFF. The rearrangement links TRBV18 to TRBJ2-2; no firm D call. V lost 1 base, J lost 2 bases, and 8 bases lay in between. Germline V gene sequence: CDR1 KGHSH, CDR2 LQKENI. This CDR3 spans 15 amino acids.

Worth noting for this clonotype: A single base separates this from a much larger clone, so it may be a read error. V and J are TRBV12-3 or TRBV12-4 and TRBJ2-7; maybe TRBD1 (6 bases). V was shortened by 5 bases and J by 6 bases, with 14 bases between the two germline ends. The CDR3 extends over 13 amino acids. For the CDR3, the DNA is TGTGCCAGCAGTCTGGGACATGCCTGCGAGCAGTACTTC. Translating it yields CASSLGHACEQYF.

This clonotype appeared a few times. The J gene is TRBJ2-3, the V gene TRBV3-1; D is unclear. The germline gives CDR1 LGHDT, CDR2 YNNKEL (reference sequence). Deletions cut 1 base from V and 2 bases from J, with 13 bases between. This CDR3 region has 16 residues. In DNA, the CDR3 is TGTGCCAGCAGCCAAGTTCCCGTCGGCTTCACAGATACGCAGTATTTT. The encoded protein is CASSQVPVGFTDTQYF.

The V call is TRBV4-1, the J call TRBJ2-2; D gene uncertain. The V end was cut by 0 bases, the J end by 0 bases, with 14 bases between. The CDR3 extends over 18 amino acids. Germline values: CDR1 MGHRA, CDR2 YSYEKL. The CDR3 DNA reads TGCGCCAGCAGCCAAGATTTTCGGCAGCGACCGAACACCGGGGAGCTGTTTTTT. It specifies CASSQDFRQRPNTGELFF.

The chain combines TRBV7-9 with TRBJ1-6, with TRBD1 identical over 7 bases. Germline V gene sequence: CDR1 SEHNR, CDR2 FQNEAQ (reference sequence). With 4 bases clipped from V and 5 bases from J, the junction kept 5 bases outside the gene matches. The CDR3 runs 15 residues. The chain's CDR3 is CASSSRGGDNSPLHF. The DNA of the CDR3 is TGTGCCAGCAGCTCCCGAGGGGGCGATAATTCACCCCTCCACTTT.

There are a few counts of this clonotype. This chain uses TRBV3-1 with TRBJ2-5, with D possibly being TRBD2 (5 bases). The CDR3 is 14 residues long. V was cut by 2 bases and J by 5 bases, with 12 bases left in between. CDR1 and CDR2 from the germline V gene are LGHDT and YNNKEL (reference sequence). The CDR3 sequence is CASSQTARAETQYF. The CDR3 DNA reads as TGTGCCAGCAGCCAAACCGCGAGGGCCGAGACCCAGTACTTC.

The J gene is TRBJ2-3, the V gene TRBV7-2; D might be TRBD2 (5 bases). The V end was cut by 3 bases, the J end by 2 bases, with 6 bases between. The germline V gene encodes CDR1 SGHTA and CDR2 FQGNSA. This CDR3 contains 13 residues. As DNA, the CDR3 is TGTGCCAGCAGCTTCGACTACACAGATACGCAGTATTTT. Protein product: CASSFDYTDTQYF.

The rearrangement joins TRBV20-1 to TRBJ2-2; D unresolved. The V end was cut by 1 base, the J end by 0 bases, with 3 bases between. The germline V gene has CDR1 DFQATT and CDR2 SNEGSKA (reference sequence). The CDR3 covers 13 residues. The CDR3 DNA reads TGCAGTGCTAGAGGCCCGAACACCGGGGAGCTGTTTTTT. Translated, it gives CSARGPNTGELFF.

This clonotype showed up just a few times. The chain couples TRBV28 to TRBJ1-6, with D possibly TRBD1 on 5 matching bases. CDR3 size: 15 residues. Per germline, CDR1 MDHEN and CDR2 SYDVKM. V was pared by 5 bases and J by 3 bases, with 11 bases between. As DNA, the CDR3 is TGTGCCAGCAGTACCAGGGCTTACTATAATTCACCCCTCCACTTT. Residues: CASSTRAYYNSPLHF.